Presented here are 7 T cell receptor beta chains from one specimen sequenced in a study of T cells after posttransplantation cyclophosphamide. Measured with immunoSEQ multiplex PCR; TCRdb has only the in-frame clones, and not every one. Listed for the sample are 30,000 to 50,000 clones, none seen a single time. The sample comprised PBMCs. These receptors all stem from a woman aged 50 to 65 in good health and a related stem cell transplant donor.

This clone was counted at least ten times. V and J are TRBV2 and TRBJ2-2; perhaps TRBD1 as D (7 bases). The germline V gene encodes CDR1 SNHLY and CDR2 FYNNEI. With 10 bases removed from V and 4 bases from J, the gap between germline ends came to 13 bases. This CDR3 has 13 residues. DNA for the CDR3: TGTGCCACCGGGGGACAGAGCACCGGGGAGCTGTTTTTT. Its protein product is CATGGQSTGELFF.

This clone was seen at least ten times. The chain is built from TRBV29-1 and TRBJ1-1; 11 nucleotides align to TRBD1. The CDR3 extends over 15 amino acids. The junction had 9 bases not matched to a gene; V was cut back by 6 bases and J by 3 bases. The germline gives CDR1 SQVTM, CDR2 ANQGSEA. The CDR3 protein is CSVRGTGGVYTEAFF. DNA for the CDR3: TGCAGCGTCCGAGGGACAGGGGGAGTATACACTGAAGCTTTCTTT.

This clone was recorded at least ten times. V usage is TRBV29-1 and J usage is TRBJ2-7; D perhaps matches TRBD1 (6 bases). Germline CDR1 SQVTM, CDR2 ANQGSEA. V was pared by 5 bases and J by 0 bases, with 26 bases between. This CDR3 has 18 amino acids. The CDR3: CSVRRGLSYSSSSYEQYF. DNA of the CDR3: TGCAGCGTTCGCAGGGGCCTGTCCTACTCGTCCAGCTCCTACGAGCAGTACTTC.

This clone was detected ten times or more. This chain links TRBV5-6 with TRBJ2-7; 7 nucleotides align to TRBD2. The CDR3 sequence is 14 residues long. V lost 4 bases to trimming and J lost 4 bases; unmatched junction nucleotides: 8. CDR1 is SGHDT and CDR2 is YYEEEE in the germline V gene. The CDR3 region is CASSARGRGYEQYF. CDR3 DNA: TGTGCCAGCAGCGCCCGAGGGAGGGGTTACGAGCAGTACTTC.

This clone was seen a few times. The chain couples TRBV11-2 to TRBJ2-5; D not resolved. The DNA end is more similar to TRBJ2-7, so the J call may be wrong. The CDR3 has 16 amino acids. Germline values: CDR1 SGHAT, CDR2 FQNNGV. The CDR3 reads CASSLFTVGVIYEQYF. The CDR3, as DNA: TGTGCCAGCAGCTTATTCACTGTTGGTGTTATTTACGAGCAGTACTTC.

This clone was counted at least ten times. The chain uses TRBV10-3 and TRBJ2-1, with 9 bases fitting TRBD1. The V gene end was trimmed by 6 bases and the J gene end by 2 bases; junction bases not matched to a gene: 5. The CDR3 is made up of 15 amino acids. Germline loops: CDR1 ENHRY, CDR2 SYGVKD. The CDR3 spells CAISPGQGTYNEQFF. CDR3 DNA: TGTGCCATCAGCCCGGGACAGGGAACCTACAATGAGCAGTTCTTC.

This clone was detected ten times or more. CDR3 amino acids: CASSPELAGGGNEQFF. The DNA of the CDR3 is TGTGCCAGCTCCCCGGAGTTAGCGGGGGGCGGCAATGAGCAGTTCTTC. The rearrangement joins TRBV6-4 to TRBJ2-1; TRBD2 matches 10 bases. The V gene end was trimmed by 8 bases and the J gene end by 6 bases; junction bases not matched to a gene: 13. This CDR3 contains 16 residues. Germline V gene data show CDR1 as MRHNA and CDR2 as SNTAGT.